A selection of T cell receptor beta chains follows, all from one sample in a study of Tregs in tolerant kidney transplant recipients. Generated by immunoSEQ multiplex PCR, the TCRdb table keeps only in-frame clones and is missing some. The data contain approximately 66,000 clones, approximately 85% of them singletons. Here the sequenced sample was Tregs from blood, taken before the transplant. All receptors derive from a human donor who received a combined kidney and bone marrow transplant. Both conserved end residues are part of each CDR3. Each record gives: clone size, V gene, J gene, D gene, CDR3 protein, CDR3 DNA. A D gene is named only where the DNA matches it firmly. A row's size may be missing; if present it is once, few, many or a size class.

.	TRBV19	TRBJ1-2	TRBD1	CASSIWAGRGDSYYGYTF	TGTGCCAGTAGTATATGGGCTGGCAGGGGGGACTCCTACTATGGCTACACCTTC
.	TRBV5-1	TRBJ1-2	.	CASSLVGPYGYTF	TGCGCCAGCAGCTTGGTTGGTCCCTATGGCTACACCTTC
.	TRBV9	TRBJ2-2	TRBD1	CASSVETGGSSGELFF	TGTGCCAGCAGCGTAGAAACAGGGGGCAGTTCCGGGGAGCTGTTTTTT
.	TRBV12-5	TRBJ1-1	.	CASGLVGNTEAFF	TGTGCTAGTGGTTTGGTAGGGAACACTGAAGCTTTCTTT
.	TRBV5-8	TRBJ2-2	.	CASSKRQNTGELFF	TGTGCCAGCAGCAAAAGACAGAACACCGGGGAGCTGTTTTTT
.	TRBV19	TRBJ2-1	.	CASSIGRGAIRNEQFF	TGTGCCAGTAGTATAGGTCGGGGGGCTATTCGCAATGAGCAGTTCTTC
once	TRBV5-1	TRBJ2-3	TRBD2	CASSLESARRGGRDTQYF	TGCGCCAGCAGCTTGGAGTCGGCGAGGCGGGGGGGCCGGGATACGCAGTATTTT
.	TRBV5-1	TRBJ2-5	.	CASSPPWETQYF	TGCGCCAGCAGCCCCCCCTGGGAGACCCAGTACTTC
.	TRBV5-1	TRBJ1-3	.	CASSLSGSSGNTIYF	TGCGCCAGCAGCTTGAGTGGAAGCTCTGGAAACACCATATATTTT
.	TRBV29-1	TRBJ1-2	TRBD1	CSVGGTGANYGYTF	TGCAGCGTTGGGGGGACAGGAGCTAACTATGGCTACACCTTC
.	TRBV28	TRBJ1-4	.	CASSSNAPGGLEKLFF	TGTGCCAGCAGTTCAAACGCCCCCGGAGGGTTGGAAAAACTGTTTTTT
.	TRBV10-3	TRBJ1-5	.	CAIKGPDQPQHF	TGTGCCATCAAGGGTCCGGATCAGCCCCAGCATTTT
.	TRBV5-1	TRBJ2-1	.	CASGGADDTYNEQFF	TGCGCCAGCGGGGGTGCGGACGACACCTACAATGAGCAGTTCTTC
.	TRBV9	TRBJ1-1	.	CASSATGRRDTEAFF	TGTGCCAGCAGCGCCACAGGGCGGAGGGACACTGAAGCTTTCTTT
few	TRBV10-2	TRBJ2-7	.	CASTPGHEQYF	TGCGCCAGCACCCCGGGCCACGAGCAGTACTTC
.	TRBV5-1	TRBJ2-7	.	CASSLRAGPYEQYF	TGCGCCAGCAGCTTGAGGGCAGGACCCTACGAGCAGTACTTC
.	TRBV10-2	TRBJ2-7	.	CASSTNGGEQYF	TGCGCCAGCTCTACTAATGGGGGCGAGCAGTACTTC
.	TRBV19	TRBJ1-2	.	CASFSMPARGGRGYTF	TGTGCCAGTTTTTCAATGCCAGCGAGGGGGGGACGCGGCTACACCTTC
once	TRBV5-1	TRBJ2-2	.	CASSPLTGELFF	TGCGCCAGCTCTCCACTCACCGGGGAGCTGTTTTTT
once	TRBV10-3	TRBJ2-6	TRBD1	CAISRQGAVSGANVLTF	TGTGCCATCAGCCGACAGGGGGCGGTTTCTGGGGCCAACGTCCTGACTTTC
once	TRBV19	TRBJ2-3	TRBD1	CASSILGDRGLDTQYF	TGTGCCAGTAGTATCCTCGGGGACAGGGGGCTAGATACGCAGTATTTT
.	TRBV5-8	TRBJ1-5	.	CASSLPGLRQPQHF	TGTGCCAGCAGCTTGCCAGGGCTAAGGCAGCCCCAGCATTTT
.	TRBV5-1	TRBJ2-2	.	CASSPMTTGELFF	TGCGCCAGCAGCCCTATGACAACCGGGGAGCTGTTTTTT
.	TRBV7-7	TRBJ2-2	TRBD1	CASRETGGGELFF	TGTGCCAGCAGAGAAACAGGGGGCGGGGAGCTGTTTTTT
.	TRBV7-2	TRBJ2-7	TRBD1	CASSLGRTGGYEQYF	TGTGCCAGCAGCTTAGGGAGGACAGGGGGCTACGAGCAGTACTTC
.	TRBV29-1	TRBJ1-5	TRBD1	CSVGEQGNQPQHF	TGCAGCGTTGGTGAACAGGGGAATCAGCCCCAGCATTTT
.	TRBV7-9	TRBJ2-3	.	CASSLGTPTSTDTQYF	TGTGCCAGCAGCTTAGGGACACCAACTAGCACAGATACGCAGTATTTT
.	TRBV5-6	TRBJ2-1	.	CASSLDFYRPGGEQFF	TGTGCCAGCAGCTTGGACTTCTATCGACCCGGGGGTGAGCAGTTCTTC
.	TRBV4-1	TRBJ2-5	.	CASSQDRQETQYF	TGCGCCAGCAGCCAAGATAGGCAGGAGACCCAGTACTTC
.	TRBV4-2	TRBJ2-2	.	CASSQVTGTNTGELFF	TGTGCCAGCAGCCAAGTCACGGGCACGAACACCGGGGAGCTGTTTTTT
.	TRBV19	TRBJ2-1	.	CASIGRRSSYNEQFF	TGTGCCAGCATTGGCAGGCGGAGCTCCTACAATGAGCAGTTCTTC
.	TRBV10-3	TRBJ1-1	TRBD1	CAISESKDRGLNTEAFF	TGTGCCATCAGTGAGTCGAAGGACAGGGGCTTGAACACTGAAGCTTTCTTT
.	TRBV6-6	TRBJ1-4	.	CASIPGTAEKLFF	TGTGCCAGCATCCCGGGGACGGCTGAAAAACTGTTTTTT
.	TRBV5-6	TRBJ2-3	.	CASSFTQRAQYF	TGTGCCAGCAGCTTTACTCAGAGGGCGCAGTATTTT
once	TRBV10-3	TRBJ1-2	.	CAISEGQVYGYTF	TGTGCCATCAGTGAAGGACAAGTCTATGGCTACACCTTC
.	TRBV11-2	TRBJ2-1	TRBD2	CASSFGLDRPEQFF	TGTGCCAGCAGCTTTGGACTAGATCGTCCTGAGCAGTTCTTC
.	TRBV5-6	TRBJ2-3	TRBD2	CASSSGLAGASDTQYF	TGTGCCAGCAGCTCGGGACTAGCGGGGGCTTCAGATACGCAGTATTTT
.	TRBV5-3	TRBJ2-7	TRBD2	CARSLSGRRYEQYF	TGTGCCAGAAGCCTGAGCGGGAGACGCTACGAGCAGTACTTC